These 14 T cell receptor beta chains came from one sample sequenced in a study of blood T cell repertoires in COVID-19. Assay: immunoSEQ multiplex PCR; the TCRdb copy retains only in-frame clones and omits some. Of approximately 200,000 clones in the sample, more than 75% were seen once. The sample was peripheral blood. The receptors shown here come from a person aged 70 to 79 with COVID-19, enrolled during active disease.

The CDR3 nucleotides read TGTGCCTGGAGTGATCCCACAGCCTATGGCTACACCTTC. It yields the protein CAWSDPTAYGYTF. The gene calls are TRBV30 and TRBJ1-2, with D unresolved. Between the trimmed V and J ends, which lost 1 base and 4 bases, there was a span of 10 bases. This CDR3 contains 13 residues. Per germline, CDR1 GTSNPN and CDR2 SVGIG (reference sequence).

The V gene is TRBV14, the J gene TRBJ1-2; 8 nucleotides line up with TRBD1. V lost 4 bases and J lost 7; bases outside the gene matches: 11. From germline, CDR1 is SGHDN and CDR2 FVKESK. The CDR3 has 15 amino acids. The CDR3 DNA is TGTGCCAGCAGCCTGCGTCCAGGGGGCTTATTTGGCTACACCTTC. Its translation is CASSLRPGGLFGYTF.

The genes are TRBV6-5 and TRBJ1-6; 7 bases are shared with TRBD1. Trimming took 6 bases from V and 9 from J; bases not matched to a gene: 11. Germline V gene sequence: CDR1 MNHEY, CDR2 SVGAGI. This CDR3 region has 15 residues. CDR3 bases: TGTGCCAGCAGGGGGACAGCTACCTCGGGTTCACCCCTCCACTTT. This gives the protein CASRGTATSGSPLHF.

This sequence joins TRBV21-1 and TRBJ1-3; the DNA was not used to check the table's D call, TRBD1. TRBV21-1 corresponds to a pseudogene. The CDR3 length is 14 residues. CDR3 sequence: CASPTGFPGNTIYF. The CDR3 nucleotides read TGTGCCAGCCCTACAGGTTTCCCTGGAAACACCATATATTTT.

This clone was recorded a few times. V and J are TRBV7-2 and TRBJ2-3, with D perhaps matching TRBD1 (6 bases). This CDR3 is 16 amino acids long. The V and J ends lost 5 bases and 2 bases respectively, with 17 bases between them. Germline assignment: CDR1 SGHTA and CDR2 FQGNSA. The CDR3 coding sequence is TGTGCCAGCAGCCTACAGGGTGAGGGGCCCACAGATACGCAGTATTTT. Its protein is CASSLQGEGPTDTQYF. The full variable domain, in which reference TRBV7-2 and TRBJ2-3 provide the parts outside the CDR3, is GAGVSQSPSNKVTEKGKDVELRCDPISGHTALYWYRQSLGQGLEFLIYFQGNSAPDKSGLPSDRFSAERTGGSVSTLTIQRTQQEDSAVYLCASSLQGEGPTDTQYFGPGTRLTVL.

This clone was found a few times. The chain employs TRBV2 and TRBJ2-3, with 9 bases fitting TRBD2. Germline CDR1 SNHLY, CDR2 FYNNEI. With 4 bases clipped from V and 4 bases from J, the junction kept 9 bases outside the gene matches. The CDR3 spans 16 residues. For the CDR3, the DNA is TGTGCCAGCAGTGCTATGGGTAGCGGGGGCCCAGATACGCAGTATTTT. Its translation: CASSAMGSGGPDTQYF.

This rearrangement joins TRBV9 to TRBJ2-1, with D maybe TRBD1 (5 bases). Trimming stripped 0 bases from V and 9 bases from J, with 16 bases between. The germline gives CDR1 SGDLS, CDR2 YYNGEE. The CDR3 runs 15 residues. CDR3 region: CASSVEAPGIGEQFF. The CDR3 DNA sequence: TGTGCCAGCAGCGTAGAGGCCCCAGGGATCGGTGAGCAGTTCTTC. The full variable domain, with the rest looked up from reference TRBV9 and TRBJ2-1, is DSGVTQTPKHLITATGQRVTLRCSPRSGDLSVYWYQQSLDQGLQFLIQYYNGEERAKGNILERFSAQQFPDLHSELNLSSLELGDSALYFCASSVEAPGIGEQFFGPGTRLTVL.

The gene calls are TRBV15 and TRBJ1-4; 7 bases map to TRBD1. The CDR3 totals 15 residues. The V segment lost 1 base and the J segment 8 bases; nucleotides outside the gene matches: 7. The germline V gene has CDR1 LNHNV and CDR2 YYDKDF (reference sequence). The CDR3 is CATSRGDRVPEKLFF. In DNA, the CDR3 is TGTGCCACCAGCAGAGGAGACAGGGTACCAGAAAAACTGTTTTTT.

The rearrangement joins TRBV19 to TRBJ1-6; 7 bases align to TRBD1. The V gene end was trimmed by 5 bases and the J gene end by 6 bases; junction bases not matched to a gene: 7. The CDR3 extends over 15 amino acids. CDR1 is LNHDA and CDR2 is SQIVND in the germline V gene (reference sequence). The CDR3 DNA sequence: TGTGCCAGTAGTCCCCTCGACAGGGCTAATTCACCCCTCCACTTT. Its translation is CASSPLDRANSPLHF. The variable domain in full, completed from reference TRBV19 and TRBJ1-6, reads DGGITQSPKYLFRKEGQNVTLSCEQNLNHDAMYWYRQDPGQGLRLIYYSQIVNDFQKGDIAEGYSVSREKKESFPLTVTSAQKNPTAFYLCASSPLDRANSPLHFGNGTRLTVT.

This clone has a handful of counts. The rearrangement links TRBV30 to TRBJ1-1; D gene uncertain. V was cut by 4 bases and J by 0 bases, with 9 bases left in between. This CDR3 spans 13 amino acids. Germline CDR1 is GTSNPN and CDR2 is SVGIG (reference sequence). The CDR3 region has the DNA TGTGCCTGGATGGAACAGTTGAACACTGAAGCTTTCTTT. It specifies CAWMEQLNTEAFF. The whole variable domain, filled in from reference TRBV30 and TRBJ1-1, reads SQTIHQWPATLVQPVGSPLSLECTVEGTSNPNLYWYRQAAGRGLQLLFYSVGIGQISSEVPQNLSASRPQDRQFILSSKKLLLSDSGFYLCAWMEQLNTEAFFGQGTRLTVV.

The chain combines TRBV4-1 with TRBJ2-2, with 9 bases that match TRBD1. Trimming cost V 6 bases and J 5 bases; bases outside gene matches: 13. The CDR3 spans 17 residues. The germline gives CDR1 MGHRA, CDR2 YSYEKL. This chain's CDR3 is CASSHPRRQGDTGELFF. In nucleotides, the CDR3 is TGCGCCAGCAGTCATCCGAGGCGACAGGGGGATACCGGGGAGCTGTTTTTT.

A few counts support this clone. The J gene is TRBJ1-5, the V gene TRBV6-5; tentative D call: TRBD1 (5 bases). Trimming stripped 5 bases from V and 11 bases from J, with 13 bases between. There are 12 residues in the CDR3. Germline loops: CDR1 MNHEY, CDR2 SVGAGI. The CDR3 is CASSPPRGAQHF. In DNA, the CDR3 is TGTGCCAGCAGTCCTCCTCGGGGGGCCCAGCATTTT.

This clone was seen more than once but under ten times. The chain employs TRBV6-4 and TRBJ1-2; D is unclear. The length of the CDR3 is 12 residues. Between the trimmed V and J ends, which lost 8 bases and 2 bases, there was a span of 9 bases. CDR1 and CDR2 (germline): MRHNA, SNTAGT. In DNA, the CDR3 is TGTGCCAGCCCGCAGGTGAACTATGGCTACACCTTC. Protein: CASPQVNYGYTF.

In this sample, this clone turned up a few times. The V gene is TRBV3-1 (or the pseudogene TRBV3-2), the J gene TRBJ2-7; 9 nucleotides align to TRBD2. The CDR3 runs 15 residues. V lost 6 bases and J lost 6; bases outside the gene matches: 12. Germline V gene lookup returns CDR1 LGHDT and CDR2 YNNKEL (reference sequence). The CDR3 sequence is CASRERGALAGEQYF. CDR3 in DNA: TGTGCCAGCAGAGAGCGGGGGGCCCTCGCGGGCGAGCAGTACTTC.